This TCR beta chain was recovered during a study of blood T cell repertoires in COVID-19. Background on the study: COVID-19 samples collected from the United States, Italy and Spain covered acute and convalescent phases.

In the authors' workflow: Estimation of nucleated cell counts was performed using reference gene primer amplification. Some clones are missing from TCRdb's copy, which holds only in-frame ones; the method was immunoSEQ multiplex PCR. V and J calls and clone size follow that table, whereas D and trimming were derived from the DNA. In the table there are approximately 75,000 clones, roughly 80% of which are singletons. The CDR3 has 16 amino acids. The germline V gene has CDR1 SGHTA and CDR2 FQGTGA. V was cut by 1 base and J by 0 bases, with 10 bases left in between. The receptor was isolated from an elderly woman with acute or convalescent COVID-19. Input material: peripheral blood. This sequence joins TRBV7-3 and TRBJ2-1; tentative D call: TRBD2 (5 bases). The CDR3 nucleotides are TGTGCCAGCAGCTTAAATCCGGGGAGCTCCTACAATGAGCAGTTCTTC. The encoded protein is CASSLNPGSSYNEQFF.